Sequencing of this TCR beta chain was carried out in a study of blood T cells in healthy people across ages. This clonotype was counted a few times. Combining a sample-barcoded 5' primer with a J-beta primer mix, a second PCR ran for roughly 6 to 12 cycles. Using its own MiXCR run on the 5' RACE reads, TCRdb lists one record per CDR3 protein. In the table there are fewer than 800,000 distinct CDR3 sequences, more than 20% of which are singletons. The CDR3 spans 23 residues. The sample was also reused in another study, on T cells of mothers and their children.

Sequenced: blood. This sequence originates from a boy younger than 18 in good health. The genes are TRBV21-1 and TRBJ2-3; TRBD1, the table's D call, was not compared with the DNA. TRBV21-1 is recorded as a pseudogene. The CDR3 sequence is CASSRLLAGRVRGSHGCADTQYF. The CDR3 DNA follows: TGTGCCAGCAGCCGGCTCCTCGCCGGTCGGGTCAGGGGCTCCCACGGGTGTGCAGATACGCAGTATTTT.